This record concerns one TCR beta chain sequence. This sample stems from a study of T cell repertoires in cytomegalovirus infection. The wider study: Public TCR beta signatures provided an indication of both CMV infection and a matching HLA type.

A single record per CDR3 protein comes from TCRdb applying MiXCR to the reads. The table records 150,000 to 190,000 distinct CDR3 sequences, 23% of them present only once. Germline lookup yields CDR1 LNHDA and CDR2 SQIVND (reference sequence). V was cut by 5 bases and J by 4 bases, with 8 bases left in between. The CDR3 is made up of 12 amino acids. The chain joins TRBV19 to TRBJ2-5, with D perhaps matching TRBD1 or TRBD2 (6 bases each). The clonotype originates from a human donor in good health (CMV status not recorded). Some clones in this sample may be carry-over from other donors' samples. Sequenced: PBMCs. As DNA, the CDR3 is TGTGCCAGTAGTGGAGGGGGAGAGACCCAGTACTTC. It is translated as CASSGGGETQYF.